One sample yielded the 3 T cell receptor beta chains listed below, sequenced in a study of identical twins. One entry per CDR3 protein, called by TCRdb with MiXCR from the 5' RACE reads. The sample contains 1.5 million to 2 million distinct CDR3 sequences, around 33% of which appear only once. Sequencing was performed on cord blood. The receptors shown here come from a newborn girl in good health.

This clonotype was seen more than once but under ten times. The rearrangement links TRBV2 to TRBJ1-4; 7 bases line up with TRBD1. This CDR3 comprises 13 residues. In germline, CDR1 is SNHLY, CDR2 FYNNEI. J gave up 7 bases and V 8 bases, and 7 bases lay outside the gene matches. The CDR3 coding sequence is TGTGCCAGCGGTCGACAGGGAATTGAAAAACTGTTTTTT. This translates into CASGRQGIEKLFF.

V usage is TRBV6-6 and J usage is TRBJ2-1; TRBD1 is a possible D gene (6 bases). The J call may be incorrect, as the DNA end agrees better with TRBJ2-7. The CDR3 is made up of 12 amino acids. The germline V gene encodes CDR1 MNHNY and CDR2 SVGAGI (reference sequence). In DNA, the CDR3 is TGTGCCAGCAGTTATCAGGGGACGGAGCAGTACTTC. Amino acid sequence: CASSYQGTEQYF.

The chain carries TRBV10-3 and TRBJ2-5; D is unresolved. V was trimmed by 5 bases and J by 11 bases, leaving 15 bases between them. This CDR3 is 12 amino acids long. Germline V gene data show CDR1 as ENHRY and CDR2 as SYGVKD. Here the CDR3 reads CAISPSDNEQYF. CDR3 nucleotides: TGTGCCATCAGTCCGTCAGACAATGAGCAGTACTTC.